Below, one T cell receptor beta chain is given with its context. The data belong to a study of blood T cell repertoires in COVID-19. The germline CDR1 and CDR2 sequences are LNHDA and SQIVND (reference sequence). V was pared by 6 bases and J by 3 bases, with 5 bases of the junction left unmatched. The length of the CDR3 is 14 residues. Clones were sequenced by immunoSEQ multiplex PCR, and TCRdb holds only the in-frame ones, with some missing. The sample lists 200,000 to 250,000 clones, about four fifths seen once, with 3% to 4% in the top ten. Material: PBMCs or T cells enriched from blood (not recorded which). The chain has TRBV19 and TRBJ2-7; 10 nucleotides agree with TRBD1. This sequence originates from a woman aged 55-70 years who had recovered from COVID-19. The CDR3 loop reads CASRDRGSSYEQYF. In DNA, the CDR3 is TGTGCCAGTAGGGACAGGGGGTCTAGCTACGAGCAGTACTTC.